The 18 T cell receptor beta chains below all came from one sample that was sequenced in a study of T cells in localized non-small cell lung cancer. Some clones are missing from TCRdb's copy, which holds only in-frame ones; the method was immunoSEQ multiplex PCR. The data show more than 5,000 clones, roughly 90% seen once. The input for sequencing was peripheral blood, taken before any cancer treatment. Receptors were obtained from a male donor aged 60 or over with stage I lung adenocarcinoma.

J is TRBJ1-1 and V is TRBV7-9; 7 bases line up with TRBD1. Per the germline V gene, CDR1 is SEHNR and CDR2 is FQNEAQ (reference sequence). After removal of 5 bases from V and 11 bases from J, the junction contained 11 bases not matched to a gene. The CDR3 spans 13 residues. CDR3: CASSPPGTVGAFF. In DNA, the CDR3 is TGTGCCAGCAGCCCCCCTGGGACAGTGGGGGCTTTCTTT.

This chain links TRBV10-3 with TRBJ1-1; D possibly corresponds to TRBD1 (5 bases). From germline, CDR1 is ENHRY and CDR2 SYGVKD. The CDR3 extends over 15 amino acids. Trimming cost V 7 bases and J 1 base, with 16 bases left between them. The CDR3 coding sequence is TGTGCCATCACCCTTGATCGGGGGACGAACACTGAAGCTTTCTTT. Translated: CAITLDRGTNTEAFF.

This chain links TRBV19 with TRBJ2-7, with TRBD2 matching 7 bases. This CDR3 spans 15 amino acids. V gave up 1 base and J gave up 2 bases; unmatched junction bases: 5. Germline V lookup: CDR1 LNHDA, CDR2 SQIVND (reference sequence). This CDR3 is CASSIAAGAAYEQYF. In DNA, the CDR3 is TGTGCCAGTAGTATAGCGGCGGGAGCCGCCTACGAGCAGTACTTC.

V gene TRBV7-8 combines with J gene TRBJ1-1, with a weak D call TRBD1 (6 bases). This CDR3 has 17 residues. Germline-derived CDR1 and CDR2 are SGHVS and FQNEAQ. Trimming shortened V by 5 bases and J by 0 bases, and 19 bases separated the two germline ends. The CDR3 region is CASSQINRAGMNTEAFF. Here the CDR3 DNA reads TGTGCCAGCAGCCAAATAAACAGGGCTGGGATGAACACTGAAGCTTTCTTT.

The J gene is TRBJ1-2, the V gene TRBV5-4; tentative D call: TRBD1 (5 bases). Germline CDR1 is SGHNT and CDR2 is YYREEE (reference sequence). This CDR3 has 15 residues. V was pared by 2 bases and J by 0 bases, with 11 bases between. CDR3 region: CASSLARGSNYGYTF. CDR3 nucleotide sequence: TGTGCCAGCAGCTTAGCGAGGGGATCTAACTATGGCTACACCTTC.

V gene TRBV12-2 combines with J gene TRBJ2-2; the table's D gene call, TRBD2, was not cross checked with the DNA. TRBV12-2 is a listed pseudogene. The CDR3 covers 16 residues. CDR3 in amino acids: CASRFSNFPNTGELFF. CDR3 nucleotide sequence: TGTGCAAGTCGCTTTTCGAACTTTCCGAACACCGGGGAGCTGTTTTTT.

The sample holds one count of this clone. V usage is TRBV19 and J usage is TRBJ1-3; D is unclear. CDR3 length equals 14 residues. V dropped 5 bases and J dropped 0 bases, with 8 bases sitting between them. Germline CDR1 LNHDA, CDR2 SQIVND (reference sequence). CDR3 residues: CASSPTGSGNTIYF. The CDR3 DNA reads as TGTGCCAGTAGTCCGACGGGCTCTGGAAACACCATATATTTT.

V usage is TRBV6-1 and J usage is TRBJ2-2; D call uncertain. Trimming cost V 8 bases and J 8 bases, with 9 bases left between them. The CDR3 extends over 11 amino acids. CDR1 is MNHNS and CDR2 is SASEGT in the germline V gene. CDR3 in DNA: TGTGCCAGCCGAAGGGCGGGGGAGCTGTTTTTT. Translated: CASRRAGELFF.

This sequence joins TRBV27 and TRBJ2-3; 10 bases align to TRBD2. Per germline, CDR1 MNHEY and CDR2 SMNVEV (reference sequence). Trimming removed 7 bases from V and 2 bases from J; junction bases left unmatched: 9. The CDR3 runs to 16 residues. CDR3: CASIALAGASTDTQYF. In nucleotides, the CDR3 is TGTGCCAGCATCGCCCTAGCGGGGGCGTCCACAGATACGCAGTATTTT.

This clone was seen just once. The J gene is TRBJ2-1, the V gene TRBV29-1; tentatively, D is TRBD2 (5 bases). V was clipped by 5 bases and J by 2 bases, with 13 bases between them. The germline V gene encodes CDR1 SQVTM and CDR2 ANQGSEA. This CDR3 is built from 14 residues. The CDR3 DNA reads as TGCAGCGTTCGTCCTAGCTTCACCTACAATGAGCAGTTCTTC. Translated: CSVRPSFTYNEQFF.

The chain joins TRBV11-2 to TRBJ1-5, with a tentative D call TRBD1 (6 bases). The CDR3 length is 14 residues. Germline CDR1 reads SGHAT; CDR2 reads FQNNGV. V lost 2 bases and J 3 bases, leaving 8 bases between the germline ends. DNA of the CDR3: TGTGCCAGCAGCTTATGGGGGCTCAATCAGCCCCAGCATTTT. It specifies CASSLWGLNQPQHF.

The rearrangement links TRBV6-6 to TRBJ2-7, with TRBD1 matching over 8 bases. V trimming: 6 bases; J trimming: 0 bases; junction bases outside the gene matches: 4. The CDR3 consists of 14 residues. Germline V CDR1 and CDR2: MNHNY, SVGAGI (reference sequence). CDR3 amino acids: CASSLTGGSYEQYF. The CDR3 DNA is TGTGCCAGCAGCTTAACAGGGGGCTCCTACGAGCAGTACTTC.

The rearrangement uses TRBV6-1 and TRBJ1-1; D call uncertain. The V gene lost 5 bases and the J gene lost 4 bases, with 17 bases spanning the gap. There are 15 residues in the CDR3. CDR1 and CDR2 (germline): MNHNS, SASEGT. The CDR3 nucleotides are TGTGCCAGCAGTCCAACGGGGAGGGCGGGCACTGAAGCTTTCTTT. It codes for CASSPTGRAGTEAFF.

V is TRBV6-5 and J is TRBJ1-1; no reliable D call. Trimming shortened V by 3 bases and J by 1 base, and 9 bases separated the two germline ends. Germline assignment: CDR1 MNHEY and CDR2 SVGAGI. The CDR3 has 14 amino acids. CDR3 region: CASSYRKRNTEAFF. The DNA of the CDR3 is TGTGCCAGCAGTTATAGGAAAAGGAACACTGAAGCTTTCTTT.

The CDR3 is CASSRRTGCEAFF. CDR3 sequence (DNA): TGTGCCAGCAGCAGAAGGACAGGGTGTGAAGCTTTCTTT. The J gene is TRBJ1-1, the V gene TRBV21-1; the table's D call, TRBD1, was not checked against the DNA. TRBV21-1 is a known pseudogene. CDR3 size: 13 residues.

The chain couples TRBV18 to TRBJ2-7; a possible D gene is TRBD1 (6 bases). Per the germline V gene, CDR1 is KGHSH and CDR2 is LQKENI. This CDR3 spans 13 amino acids. Trimming left V 5 bases short and J 1 base short, with 9 bases between. CDR3 DNA sequence: TGTGCCAGCTCAAGTACAGGGTCCTACGAGCAGTACGTC. This sequence encodes CASSSTGSYEQYV.

This sequence joins TRBV4-2 and TRBJ2-5, with D tentatively TRBD2 (6 bases). The V end lost 1 base, the J end lost 0 bases, and 18 bases lay between the germline ends. Germline V gives CDR1 LGHNA, CDR2 YNFKEQ. The CDR3 is 18 residues long. The CDR3 coding sequence is TGTGCCAGCAGCCAAGGATCTGATCTCGGGACTTACCAAGAGACCCAGTACTTC. It yields the protein CASSQGSDLGTYQETQYF.

V and J are TRBV6-1 and TRBJ2-2; D not resolved. Germline V CDR1 and CDR2: MNHNS, SASEGT. CDR3 size: 14 residues. V was clipped by 0 bases and J by 4 bases, with 6 bases between them. The chain's CDR3 is CASSEARSTGELFF. DNA of the CDR3: TGTGCCAGCAGTGAAGCGCGGAGCACCGGGGAGCTGTTTTTT.